The 9 T cell receptor beta chains presented below share a single source sample, sequenced in a study of CXCR3-negative and CXCR3-positive naive CD8 T cells. Study observations and caveats: More hydrophobic TRB CDR3s occurred in CXCR3-positive than in CXCR3-negative naive cells.

The libraries of TRB cDNA were prepared using 5' RACE with UMI labels. TCRdb re-called the 5' RACE reads and gives one entry per CDR3 protein, without DNA. This sample contains 150,000 to 180,000 distinct CDR3 sequences. The antigens of these receptors remain unknown. The sample taken for sequencing was naive CXCR3+ CD8+ T cells from blood. Subset here: CD45RO-CCR7+CD27+CD95- naive CD8+ T cells expressing CXCR3 (TNR3+). These receptors came from a human donor in good health. Some clones in this sample may be carry-over from other donors' samples.

The V call is TRBV7-9, the J call TRBJ2-6; TCRdb lists TRBD1, though no DNA is available to test this call. Per germline, CDR1 SEHNR and CDR2 FQNEAQ (reference sequence). The CDR3 totals 18 residues. The CDR3 is CASSLRGTSSSGANVLTF. The variable domain in full, completed from reference TRBV7-9 and TRBJ2-6, reads DTGVSQNPRHKITKRGQNVTFRCDPISEHNRLYWYRQTLGQGPEFLTYFQNEAQLEKSRLLSDRFSAERPKGSFSTLEIQRTEQGDSAMYLCASSLRGTSSSGANVLTFGAGSRLTVL.

The V and J genes are TRBV7-6 and TRBJ2-2. Germline values: CDR1 SGHVS, CDR2 FNYEAQ. The length of the CDR3 is 16 residues. The CDR3 loop is CASSLRLAENTGELFF.

The V gene is TRBV5-6, the J gene TRBJ2-6; with no DNA, the TCRdb D assignment of TRBD2 cannot be verified. CDR1 is SGHDT and CDR2 is YYEEEE in the germline V gene. This CDR3 is built from 19 residues. The CDR3: CASSFIIAGAISGANVLTF.

The chain couples TRBV6-2 or TRBV6-3 to TRBJ2-2. Looked up from germline, CDR1 is MNHEY and CDR2 is SVGEGT. CDR3 length: 13 residues. CDR3: CASSYMGTGELFF.

J is TRBJ2-7 and V is TRBV13. The V gene's germline CDR1 is PRHDT and CDR2 FYEKMQ (reference sequence). This CDR3 comprises 14 residues. CDR3 residues: CASSFGLAAYEQYF.

The chain recombines TRBV7-9 with TRBJ2-1. CDR3 size: 13 residues. Per germline, CDR1 SEHNR and CDR2 FQNEAQ (reference sequence). The CDR3 spells CASSLGNWNEQFF.

The gene calls are TRBV29-1 and TRBJ1-1. This CDR3 is built from 11 residues. CDR1 is SQVTM, CDR2 ANQGSEA, per germline. The chain's CDR3 is CSVIGHTEAFF.

The J gene is TRBJ2-1, the V gene TRBV27. Germline V gene data show CDR1 as MNHEY and CDR2 as SMNVEV (reference sequence). The CDR3 length is 14 residues. The CDR3: CASSRGSSYNEQFF.

This chain joins TRBV7-9 and TRBJ2-4. Germline V gene lookup returns CDR1 SEHNR and CDR2 FQNEAQ (reference sequence). This CDR3 has 13 amino acids. This CDR3 reads CASSQSGVGIQYF.